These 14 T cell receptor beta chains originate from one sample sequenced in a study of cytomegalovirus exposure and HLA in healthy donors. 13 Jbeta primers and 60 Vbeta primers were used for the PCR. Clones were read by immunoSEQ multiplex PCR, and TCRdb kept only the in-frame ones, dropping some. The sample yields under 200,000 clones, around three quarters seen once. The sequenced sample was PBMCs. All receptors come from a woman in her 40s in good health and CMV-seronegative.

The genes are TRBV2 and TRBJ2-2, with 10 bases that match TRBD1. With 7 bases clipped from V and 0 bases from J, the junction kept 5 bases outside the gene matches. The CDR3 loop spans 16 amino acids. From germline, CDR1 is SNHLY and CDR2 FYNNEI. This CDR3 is CASKDRGPPNTGELFF. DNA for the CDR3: TGTGCCAGCAAAGACAGGGGGCCTCCGAACACCGGGGAGCTGTTTTTT.

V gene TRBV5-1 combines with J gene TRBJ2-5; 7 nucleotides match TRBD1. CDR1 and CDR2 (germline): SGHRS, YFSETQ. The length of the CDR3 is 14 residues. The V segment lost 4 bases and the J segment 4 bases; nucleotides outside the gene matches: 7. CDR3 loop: CASSRGRLGETQYF. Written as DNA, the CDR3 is TGCGCCAGCAGCAGGGGGCGCCTCGGAGAGACCCAGTACTTC.

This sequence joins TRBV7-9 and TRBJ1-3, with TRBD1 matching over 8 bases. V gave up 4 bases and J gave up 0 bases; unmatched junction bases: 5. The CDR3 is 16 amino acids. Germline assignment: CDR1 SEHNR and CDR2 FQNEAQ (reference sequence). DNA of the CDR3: TGTGCCAGCAGCTCGACAGGGGCGCGCTCTGGAAACACCATATATTTT. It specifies CASSSTGARSGNTIYF.

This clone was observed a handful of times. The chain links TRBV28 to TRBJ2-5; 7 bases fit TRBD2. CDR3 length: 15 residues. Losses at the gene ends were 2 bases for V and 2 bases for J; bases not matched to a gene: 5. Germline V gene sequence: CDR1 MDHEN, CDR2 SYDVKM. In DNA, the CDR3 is TGTGCCAGCAGTTTACCGCGGGGGATACAAGAGACCCAGTACTTC. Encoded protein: CASSLPRGIQETQYF. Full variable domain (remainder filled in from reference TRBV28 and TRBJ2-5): DVKVTQSSRYLVKRTGEKVFLECVQDMDHENMFWYRQDPGLGLRLIYFSYDVKMKEKGDIPEGYSVSREKKERFSLILESASTNQTSMYLCASSLPRGIQETQYFGPGTRLLVL.

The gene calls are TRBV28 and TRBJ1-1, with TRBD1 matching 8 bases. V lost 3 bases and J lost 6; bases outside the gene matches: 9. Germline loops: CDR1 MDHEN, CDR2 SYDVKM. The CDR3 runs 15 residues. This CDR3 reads CASSFLLAGGSEAFF. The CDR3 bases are TGTGCCAGCAGTTTTCTCCTCGCAGGGGGCTCTGAAGCTTTCTTT.

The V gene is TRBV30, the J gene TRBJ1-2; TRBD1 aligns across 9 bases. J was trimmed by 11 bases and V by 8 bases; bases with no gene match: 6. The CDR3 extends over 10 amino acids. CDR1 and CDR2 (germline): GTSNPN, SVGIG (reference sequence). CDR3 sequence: CARDRVRYTF. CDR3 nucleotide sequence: TGTGCCAGGGACAGGGTGCGGTACACCTTC.

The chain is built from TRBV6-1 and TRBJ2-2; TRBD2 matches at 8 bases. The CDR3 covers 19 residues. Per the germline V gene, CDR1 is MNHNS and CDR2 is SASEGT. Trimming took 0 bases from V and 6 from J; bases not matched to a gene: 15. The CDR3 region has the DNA TGTGCCAGCAGTGAAGCGAAGGCTAGCGGGCTCTTTATGGCCGGGGAGCTGTTTTTT. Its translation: CASSEAKASGLFMAGELFF.

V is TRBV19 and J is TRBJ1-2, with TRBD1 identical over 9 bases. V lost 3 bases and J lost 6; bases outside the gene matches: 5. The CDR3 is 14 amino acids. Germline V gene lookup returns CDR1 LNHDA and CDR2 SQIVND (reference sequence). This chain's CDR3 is CASSILTGGHGYTF. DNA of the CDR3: TGTGCCAGTAGTATTTTAACAGGGGGCCATGGCTACACCTTC.

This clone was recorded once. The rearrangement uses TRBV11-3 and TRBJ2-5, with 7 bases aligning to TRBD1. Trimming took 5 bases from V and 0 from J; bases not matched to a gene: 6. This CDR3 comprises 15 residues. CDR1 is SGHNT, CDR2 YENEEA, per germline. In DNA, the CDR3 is TGTGCCAGCAGCGGGGGACAGAGAAACCAAGAGACCCAGTACTTC. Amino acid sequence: CASSGGQRNQETQYF.

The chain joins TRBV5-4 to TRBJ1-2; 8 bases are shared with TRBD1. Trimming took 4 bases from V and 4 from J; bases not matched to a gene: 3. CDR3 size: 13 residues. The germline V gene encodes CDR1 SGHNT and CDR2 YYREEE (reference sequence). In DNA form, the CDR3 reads TGTGCCAGCAGCGCGGACAGGGCCTATGGCTACACCTTC. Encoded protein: CASSADRAYGYTF.

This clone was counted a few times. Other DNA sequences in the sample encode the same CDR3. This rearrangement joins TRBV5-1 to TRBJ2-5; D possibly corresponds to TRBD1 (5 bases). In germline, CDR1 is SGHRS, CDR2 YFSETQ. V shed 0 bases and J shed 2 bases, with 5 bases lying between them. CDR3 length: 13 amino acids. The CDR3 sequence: CASSLGQQETQYF. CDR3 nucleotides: TGCGCCAGCAGCTTGGGACAGCAAGAGACCCAGTACTTC.

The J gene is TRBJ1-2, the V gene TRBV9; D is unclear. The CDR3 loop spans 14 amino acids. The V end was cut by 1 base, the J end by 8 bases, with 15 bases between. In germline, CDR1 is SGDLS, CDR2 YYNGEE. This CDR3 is CASSVSGNSGGYTF. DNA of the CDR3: TGTGCCAGCAGCGTATCGGGAAACTCAGGCGGCTACACCTTC. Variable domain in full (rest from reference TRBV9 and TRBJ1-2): DSGVTQTPKHLITATGQRVTLRCSPRSGDLSVYWYQQSLDQGLQFLIQYYNGEERAKGNILERFSAQQFPDLHSELNLSSLELGDSALYFCASSVSGNSGGYTFGSGTRLTVV.

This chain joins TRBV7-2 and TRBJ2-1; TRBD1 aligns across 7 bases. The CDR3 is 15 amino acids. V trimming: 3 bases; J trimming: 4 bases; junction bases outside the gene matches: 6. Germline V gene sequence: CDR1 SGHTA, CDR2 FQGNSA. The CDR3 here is CASSLVGQSYNEQFF. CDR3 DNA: TGTGCCAGCAGCTTGGTGGGACAGTCTTACAATGAGCAGTTCTTC.

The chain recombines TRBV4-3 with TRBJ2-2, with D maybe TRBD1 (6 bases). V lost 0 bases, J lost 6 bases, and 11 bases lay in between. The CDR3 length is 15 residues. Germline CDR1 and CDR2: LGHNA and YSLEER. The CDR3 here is CASSQEGTSPGELFF. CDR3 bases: TGCGCCAGCAGCCAAGAAGGGACATCTCCCGGGGAGCTGTTTTTT.